Below, 27 T cell receptor beta chains from the same sample are listed, as sequenced in a study of T cell responses to AZD1222 COVID-19 vaccine (dated by TCRdb to about 2021). The label giving this sample's time point can be read as: about 28 days (+/-7) after the second vaccine dose. Library generation was performed with the immunoSEQ multiplex PCR assay. TCRdb's version of the immuneACCESS table is confined to in-frame rearrangements and falls short of the full clone set. An unresolved V gene accounts for under half of the shortfall where checked; the remainder is of unknown origin. The sample table contains about 46,000 clones; only one count was recorded for 80% to 90% of them. Around 1.1% of the sample is held by the ten biggest clonotypes. The sequencing used peripheral blood, collected 28 days after the second AZD1222 dose. The receptors derive from an adult who received the AZD1222 COVID-19 vaccine.

The chain uses TRBV10-1 and TRBJ1-2; no reliable D call. The CDR3 loop spans 13 amino acids. Germline CDR1 WNHNN, CDR2 SYGVQD (reference sequence). V was pared by 2 bases and J by 0 bases, with 4 bases between. Here the CDR3 DNA reads TGCGCCAGCAGTGAGCAATCTAACTATGGCTACACCTTC. It encodes CASSEQSNYGYTF.

The V call is TRBV18, the J call TRBJ2-1; 7 bases line up with TRBD2. The CDR3 is 17 amino acids. V lost 2 bases to trimming and J lost 7 bases; unmatched junction nucleotides: 14. Germline loops: CDR1 KGHSH, CDR2 LQKENI. CDR3 loop: CASSPAGGGSVGNEQFF. Written as DNA, the CDR3 is TGTGCCAGCTCACCAGCCGGCGGCGGGAGCGTTGGTAATGAGCAGTTCTTC.

The rearrangement links TRBV4-1 to TRBJ2-1; TRBD2 matches 7 bases. Germline V gene sequence: CDR1 MGHRA, CDR2 YSYEKL. The ends lost 5 bases at V and 2 bases at J; junction bases unmatched: 6. The CDR3 is made up of 15 amino acids. The CDR3 sequence: CASSKGAGPYNEQFF. The CDR3 DNA sequence: TGCGCCAGCAGCAAGGGAGCGGGACCCTACAATGAGCAGTTCTTC.

The CDR3 region is CASRSYNEQFF. In DNA, the CDR3 is TGTGCCAGTAGGAGCTACAATGAGCAGTTCTTC. This chain connects TRBV19 to TRBJ2-1; D is unresolved. The CDR3 sequence is 11 residues long. Germline V gene data show CDR1 as LNHDA and CDR2 as SQIVND (reference sequence). Deletions cut 6 bases from V and 3 bases from J, with 3 bases between. Combining the CDR3 with reference TRBV19 and TRBJ2-1 gives the whole variable domain DGGITQSPKYLFRKEGQNVTLSCEQNLNHDAMYWYRQDPGQGLRLIYYSQIVNDFQKGDIAEGYSVSREKKESFPLTVTSAQKNPTAFYLCASRSYNEQFFGPGTRLTVL.

In its sample, this clone was seen a few times. The chain joins TRBV5-1 to TRBJ2-5; 7 positions match TRBD2. Germline CDR1 is SGHRS and CDR2 is YFSETQ. J gave up 3 bases and V 0 bases, and 5 bases lay outside the gene matches. The CDR3 sequence is 15 residues long. Written as DNA, the CDR3 is TGCGCCAGCAGCTTGGTGGCTAGCGGTAAAGAGACCCAGTACTTC. Translating gives CASSLVASGKETQYF.

This chain joins TRBV19 and TRBJ1-1; D is possibly TRBD1 (6 bases). This CDR3 is built from 16 residues. V lost 2 bases to trimming and J lost 1 base, with 14 bases between them. Germline values: CDR1 LNHDA, CDR2 SQIVND (reference sequence). Written as DNA, the CDR3 is TGTGCCAGTAGTATAAGCAGGGGTTATCGGAACACTGAAGCTTTCTTT. As protein: CASSISRGYRNTEAFF.

V usage is TRBV4-1 and J usage is TRBJ2-2; D might be TRBD2 (5 bases). CDR1 and CDR2 from the germline V gene are MGHRA and YSYEKL. The CDR3 loop spans 16 amino acids. With 7 bases removed from V and 0 bases from J, the gap between germline ends came to 15 bases. CDR3 DNA: TGCGCCAGCACGAGGGTCGGTTGGACGAACACCGGGGAGCTGTTTTTT. Protein product: CASTRVGWTNTGELFF.

CDR3 sequence reads: CASTHDPGLNTEAFF. The CDR3 region has the DNA TGCGCCAGCACCCACGACCCGGGATTGAACACTGAAGCTTTCTTT. The chain has TRBV4-1 and TRBJ1-1, with D unclear. Germline assignment: CDR1 MGHRA and CDR2 YSYEKL. This CDR3 has 15 amino acids. Trimming left V 7 bases short and J 0 bases short, with 15 bases between.

The chain uses TRBV5-1 and TRBJ1-6; no reliable D call. V lost 2 bases and J 13 bases, leaving 16 bases between the germline ends. Germline V gives CDR1 SGHRS, CDR2 YFSETQ. CDR3 size: 14 residues. The CDR3 reads CASSLTTASRPLHF. The CDR3 region has the DNA TGCGCCAGCAGCTTAACAACAGCCTCCCGGCCCCTCCACTTT.

V and J are TRBV5-6 and TRBJ1-1, with a possible D match to TRBD1 (5 bases). CDR1 and CDR2 from the germline V gene are SGHDT and YYEEEE. The germline V and J ends were trimmed by 0 bases and 0 bases, with 9 bases remaining between them. The CDR3 sequence is 15 residues long. CDR3 amino acids: CASSLAMGLNTEAFF. The CDR3 region has the DNA TGTGCCAGCAGCTTGGCCATGGGGCTGAACACTGAAGCTTTCTTT.

The CDR3 reads CASRTGLNTEAFF. DNA of the CDR3: TGTGCCAGCAGGACAGGGCTGAACACTGAAGCTTTCTTT. The gene calls are TRBV6-5 and TRBJ1-1; 7 bases match TRBD1. This CDR3 comprises 13 residues. After removal of 6 bases from V and 0 bases from J, the junction contained 1 base not matched to a gene. Germline CDR1 and CDR2: MNHEY and SVGAGI.

The V call is TRBV28, the J call TRBJ2-7; 9 bases fit TRBD1. The CDR3 extends over 14 amino acids. From germline, CDR1 is MDHEN and CDR2 SYDVKM. J lost 3 bases, V lost 3 bases, and 3 bases had no gene match. CDR3 sequence: CASSLSDRGYEQYF. The CDR3 region has the DNA TGTGCCAGCAGTTTGTCGGACAGGGGCTACGAGCAGTACTTC.

V gene TRBV24-1 combines with J gene TRBJ1-1; 9 bases are a match to TRBD1. This CDR3 spans 15 amino acids. The germline gives CDR1 KGHDR, CDR2 SFDVKD. Trimming cost V 4 bases and J 6 bases; bases outside gene matches: 8. CDR3 sequence: CATSDPKTGGAEAFF. CDR3 coding DNA: TGTGCCACCAGTGACCCTAAGACAGGGGGGGCTGAAGCTTTCTTT.

CDR3 residues: CASGLTLSYEQYF. Written as DNA, the CDR3 is TGTGCTAGTGGTTTGACACTCTCCTACGAGCAGTACTTC. The V call is TRBV12-5, the J call TRBJ2-7; D ambiguous. The germline V gene encodes CDR1 LGHNT and CDR2 FRNRAP. This CDR3 is 13 amino acids long. The V end was cut by 2 bases, the J end by 0 bases, with 5 bases between.

The gene calls are TRBV7-2 and TRBJ2-1, with TRBD2 matching over 7 bases. The junction had 3 bases not matched to a gene; V was cut back by 5 bases and J by 5 bases. CDR3 length: 13 residues. Germline V gene lookup returns CDR1 SGHTA and CDR2 FQGNSA. CDR3 DNA: TGTGCCAGCAGCCCCGGGAGGAACAATGAGCAGTTCTTC. Its protein product is CASSPGRNNEQFF.

This clone was recorded a few times. The rearrangement uses TRBV5-5 and TRBJ1-1; D remains ambiguous. The CDR3 covers 13 residues. V was cut by 1 base and J by 3 bases, with 7 bases left in between. From germline, CDR1 is SGHKS and CDR2 YYEKEE (reference sequence). CDR3 amino acids: CASSLFFYTEAFF. The CDR3 DNA reads TGTGCCAGCAGCTTGTTTTTTTACACTGAAGCTTTCTTT.

The chain employs TRBV10-3 and TRBJ1-5; TRBD1 is a possible D gene (6 bases). The length of the CDR3 is 12 residues. Looked up from germline, CDR1 is ENHRY and CDR2 is SYGVKD. The V end lost 8 bases, the J end lost 6 bases, and 11 bases lay between the germline ends. CDR3 sequence: CAIGGQGQPQHF. The CDR3 DNA is TGTGCCATCGGGGGGCAGGGTCAGCCCCAGCATTTT.

In DNA, the CDR3 is TGTGCCAGCAGCCACACCAGCTCCTACGAGCAGTACTTC. As protein: CASSHTSSYEQYF. The chain combines TRBV12-3 or TRBV12-4 with TRBJ2-7, with unresolved D. Between the trimmed V and J ends, which lost 6 bases and 0 bases, there was a span of 9 bases. The CDR3 length is 13 residues.

This rearrangement joins TRBV4-3 to TRBJ2-4; no definite D call. V lost 0 bases and J lost 0, with 12 bases in between. Germline values: CDR1 LGHNA, CDR2 YSLEER. This CDR3 is built from 17 residues. This CDR3 is CASSQDRRVLAKNIQYF. As DNA, the CDR3 is TGCGCCAGCAGCCAAGATCGCAGAGTGTTAGCCAAAAACATTCAGTACTTC.

A few counts support this clone. The chain carries TRBV27 and TRBJ1-2; D perhaps matches TRBD1 (5 bases). Germline CDR1 MNHEY, CDR2 SMNVEV (reference sequence). The V and J ends lost 5 bases and 4 bases respectively, with 20 bases between them. The CDR3 has 16 amino acids. Here the CDR3 reads CASSPSSGPRGYGYTF. CDR3 nucleotide sequence: TGTGCCAGCAGTCCATCGTCCGGCCCAAGGGGCTATGGCTACACCTTC.

The rearrangement uses TRBV19 and TRBJ2-2; tentatively, D is TRBD1 (7 bases). The germline V gene encodes CDR1 LNHDA and CDR2 SQIVND (reference sequence). V was trimmed by 6 bases and J by 2 bases, leaving 16 bases between them. The CDR3 length is 16 residues. CDR3 amino acids: CASRGRGAANTGELFF. CDR3 bases: TGTGCCAGTAGGGGCAGGGGGGCGGCCAACACCGGGGAGCTGTTTTTT.

This rearrangement joins TRBV6-2 or TRBV6-3 to TRBJ2-3; 13 nucleotides align to TRBD2. Germline V gene data show CDR1 as MNHEY and CDR2 as SVGEGT. The CDR3 sequence is 16 residues long. The V and J ends lost 5 bases and 6 bases, in that order; junction bases with no gene match: 8. CDR3 protein: CASSRTGTSGVDTQYF. The CDR3 coding sequence is TGTGCCAGCAGTAGAACTGGGACTAGCGGGGTTGATACGCAGTATTTT.

The CDR3 nucleotides are TGTGCATCGACTAGCGGGAGGCGGGAGCAGTTCTTC. Residues: CASTSGRREQFF. The chain joins TRBV28 to TRBJ2-1, with 13 bases identical to TRBD2. Per the germline V gene, CDR1 is MDHEN and CDR2 is SYDVKM. CDR3 length: 12 amino acids.

CDR3 coding DNA: TGTGCCAGCAGTGGACATATTAACTATGGCTACACCTTC. Translating gives CASSGHINYGYTF. The V and J genes are TRBV27 and TRBJ1-2, with D possibly matching TRBD1 (5 bases). The CDR3 has 13 amino acids. The germline gives CDR1 MNHEY, CDR2 SMNVEV (reference sequence). V lost 5 bases and J 1 base, leaving 8 bases between the germline ends.

The V and J genes are TRBV6-5 and TRBJ2-7, with 9 bases that match TRBD2. The CDR3 runs to 16 residues. Germline V gives CDR1 MNHEY, CDR2 SVGAGI. V shed 4 bases and J 3 bases; nucleotides not matched to a gene: 10. CDR3 sequence: CASSSPRGGRSYEQYF. The CDR3 DNA reads as TGTGCCAGCAGTTCCCCGCGGGGGGGGCGCAGCTACGAGCAGTACTTC.

This chain uses TRBV9 with TRBJ2-1; D possibly corresponds to TRBD2 (6 bases). Germline CDR1 reads SGDLS; CDR2 reads YYNGEE. CDR3 size: 15 residues. The V end lost 4 bases, the J end lost 9 bases, and 20 bases lay between the germline ends. This CDR3 reads CASSTRTTAGSEQFF. The CDR3 bases are TGTGCCAGCAGCACCAGGACCACCGCGGGAAGTGAGCAGTTCTTC.

The chain combines TRBV6-5 with TRBJ1-4; possible D gene TRBD1, 6 bases. The germline V gene has CDR1 MNHEY and CDR2 SVGAGI. Trimming cost V 5 bases and J 5 bases, with 15 bases left between them. This CDR3 has 15 amino acids. The CDR3 loop reads CASSNRVSSNEKLFF. CDR3 DNA: TGTGCCAGCAGTAACAGGGTATCCAGCAATGAAAAACTGTTTTTT.